Below, 16 T cell receptor beta chains from the same sample are listed, as sequenced in a study of T cell responses to AZD1222 COVID-19 vaccine. Sequencing was performed with immunoSEQ multiplex PCR; in TCRdb, only in-frame clones are kept and a portion is missing. The sample holds around 160,000 clones; roughly 91% are singletons and the top ten take around 1.9%. The starting material was peripheral blood, obtained on day 0 of AZD1222 vaccination. These receptors came from an adult in good health.

The chain employs TRBV5-6 and TRBJ2-3, with a weak D call TRBD2 (5 bases). Trimming cost V 2 bases and J 6 bases, with 10 bases left between them. Germline-derived CDR1 and CDR2 are SGHDT and YYEEEE. This CDR3 has 13 residues. CDR3 sequence reads: CASSFRGLDTQYF. The CDR3 bases are TGTGCCAGCAGCTTTCGGGGATTGGATACGCAGTATTTT.

The rearrangement joins TRBV5-4 to TRBJ2-5; D is uncertain. Germline V gene lookup returns CDR1 SGHNT and CDR2 YYREEE (reference sequence). The V and J ends lost 4 bases and 7 bases respectively, with 20 bases between them. This CDR3 has 15 amino acids. CDR3 sequence reads: CASSDLTTVMVTQYF. The CDR3 region has the DNA TGTGCCAGCAGCGACTTGACGACGGTCATGGTGACCCAGTACTTC.

The chain carries TRBV4-2 and TRBJ1-1, with 8 nucleotides matching TRBD1. Unmatched junction bases numbered 5, after V lost 5 bases and J lost 3 bases. This CDR3 has 14 amino acids. The germline gives CDR1 LGHNA, CDR2 YNFKEQ. The CDR3 loop reads CASSVRGLDTEAFF. CDR3 nucleotide sequence: TGTGCCAGCAGCGTCAGGGGGCTCGACACTGAAGCTTTCTTT.

J is TRBJ2-7 and V is TRBV6-5; unclear D gene. This CDR3 has 12 amino acids. The ends were cut back, 4 bases at V and 2 bases at J, with 6 bases in the middle. CDR1 is MNHEY and CDR2 is SVGAGI in the germline V gene. The CDR3: CASSSLTYEQYF. The CDR3 DNA is TGTGCCAGCAGTTCCCTTACCTACGAGCAGTACTTC.

The chain has TRBV5-1 and TRBJ2-2, with no clear D. The CDR3 spans 15 residues. Germline loops: CDR1 SGHRS, CDR2 YFSETQ. The V gene lost 0 bases and the J gene lost 0 bases, with 6 bases spanning the gap. This chain's CDR3 is CASSLGSTNTGELFF. CDR3 DNA: TGCGCCAGCAGCTTGGGGTCCACGAACACCGGGGAGCTGTTTTTT.

This clone was picked up one time. V is TRBV5-6 and J is TRBJ2-1; 11 nucleotides agree with TRBD2. Germline V CDR1 and CDR2: SGHDT, YYEEEE. The CDR3 spans 17 residues. V gave up 1 base and J gave up 0 bases; unmatched junction bases: 3. The CDR3 coding sequence is TGTGCCAGCAGCTTGAGTCTAGCGGGAGGCTCCTACAATGAGCAGTTCTTC. It yields the protein CASSLSLAGGSYNEQFF.

Only one count was recorded for this clone. At one end, the junction sequence differs from germline, possibly due to a read error. CDR3 loop: CASSSSGTGVSF. The CDR3 DNA reads as TGCGCCAGCAGCTCCTCCGGGACAGGGGTCTCCTTC. V gene TRBV5-1 combines with J gene TRBJ1-2; 10 bases agree with TRBD1. This CDR3 is 12 amino acids long. From germline, CDR1 is SGHRS and CDR2 YFSETQ.

The rearrangement uses TRBV2 and TRBJ1-3; 9 bases match TRBD1. After removal of 7 bases from V and 4 bases from J, the junction contained 8 bases not matched to a gene. The CDR3 consists of 15 residues. Germline V gene lookup returns CDR1 SNHLY and CDR2 FYNNEI. This CDR3 is CASTPDRGPGNTIYF. In DNA form, the CDR3 reads TGTGCCAGCACTCCGGACAGGGGCCCCGGAAACACCATATATTTT.

V is TRBV7-9 and J is TRBJ1-2; 8 bases are shared with TRBD1. The CDR3 runs 15 residues. Germline-derived CDR1 and CDR2 are SEHNR and FQNEAQ (reference sequence). Trimming removed 5 bases from V and 4 bases from J; junction bases left unmatched: 9. The DNA of the CDR3 is TGTGCCAGCAGCCCATCTCGGGACAGGAGCTATGGCTACACCTTC. It is translated as CASSPSRDRSYGYTF.

V is TRBV5-4 and J is TRBJ1-1; 8 bases map to TRBD1. CDR3 length: 16 amino acids. The J segment lost 3 bases and the V segment lost 5 bases, leaving 12 bases of the junction unmatched. Germline lookup yields CDR1 SGHNT and CDR2 YYREEE (reference sequence). The CDR3 DNA is TGTGCCAGCAGGCAGGACCAGGGGGCGCCGGACACTGAAGCTTTCTTT. Protein: CASRQDQGAPDTEAFF.

This clone was seen just once. V usage is TRBV5-1 and J usage is TRBJ2-1; tentatively, D is TRBD1 or TRBD2 (6 bases each). Germline-derived CDR1 and CDR2 are SGHRS and YFSETQ. This CDR3 has 13 amino acids. The V end lost 2 bases, the J end lost 9 bases, and 12 bases lay between the germline ends. CDR3 region: CASSFTRGGEQFF. For the CDR3, the DNA is TGCGCCAGCAGCTTCACCAGGGGAGGTGAGCAGTTCTTC. Full variable domain (outside the CDR3, taken from reference TRBV5-1 and TRBJ2-1): KAGVTQTPRYLIKTRGQQVTLSCSPISGHRSVSWYQQTPGQGLQFLFEYFSETQRNKGNFPGRFSGRQFSNSRSEMNVSTLELGDSALYLCASSFTRGGEQFFGPGTRLTVL.

V is TRBV12-3 or TRBV12-4 and J is TRBJ1-2, with TRBD1 as a possible D gene (5 bases). CDR3 length: 13 residues. V was clipped by 6 bases and J by 4 bases, with 12 bases between them. The CDR3 coding sequence is TGTGCCAGCAGGGACACCCGGGGCTATGGCTACACCTTC. Its translation is CASRDTRGYGYTF.

The chain is built from TRBV9 and TRBJ2-2; D ambiguous. The CDR3 spans 14 residues. CDR1 is SGDLS and CDR2 is YYNGEE in the germline V gene. The V end was cut by 4 bases, the J end by 3 bases, with 10 bases between. The CDR3, as DNA: TGTGCCAGCAGCCCCGAACGGTACACCGGGGAGCTGTTTTTT. This codes for CASSPERYTGELFF.

The chain joins TRBV11-3 to TRBJ2-3, with 9 positions matching TRBD1. This CDR3 is 18 amino acids long. In germline, CDR1 is SGHNT, CDR2 YENEEA. V dropped 1 base and J dropped 5; count of bases not matched to a gene: 13. The CDR3 sequence is CASSLGRVTGGVGDTQYF. The DNA for the CDR3 is TGTGCCAGCAGCTTAGGCCGAGTGACAGGGGGAGTTGGAGATACGCAGTATTTT.

V and J are TRBV7-3 and TRBJ1-6, with TRBD1 identical over 9 bases. The CDR3 totals 14 residues. Germline lookup yields CDR1 SGHTA and CDR2 FQGTGA. V lost 5 bases to trimming and J lost 6 bases; unmatched junction nucleotides: 2. In DNA, the CDR3 is TGTGCCAGCAGCGGACAGGGGATTAATTCACCCCTCCACTTT. Amino acid sequence: CASSGQGINSPLHF.

The chain couples TRBV7-9 to TRBJ1-2; D may be TRBD1 (6 bases). The V gene lost 3 bases and the J gene lost 0 bases, with 11 bases spanning the gap. The CDR3 is 15 residues long. From germline, CDR1 is SEHNR and CDR2 FQNEAQ (reference sequence). CDR3: CASSLGQGSNYGYTF. As DNA, the CDR3 is TGTGCCAGCAGCTTGGGGCAGGGGTCTAACTATGGCTACACCTTC.